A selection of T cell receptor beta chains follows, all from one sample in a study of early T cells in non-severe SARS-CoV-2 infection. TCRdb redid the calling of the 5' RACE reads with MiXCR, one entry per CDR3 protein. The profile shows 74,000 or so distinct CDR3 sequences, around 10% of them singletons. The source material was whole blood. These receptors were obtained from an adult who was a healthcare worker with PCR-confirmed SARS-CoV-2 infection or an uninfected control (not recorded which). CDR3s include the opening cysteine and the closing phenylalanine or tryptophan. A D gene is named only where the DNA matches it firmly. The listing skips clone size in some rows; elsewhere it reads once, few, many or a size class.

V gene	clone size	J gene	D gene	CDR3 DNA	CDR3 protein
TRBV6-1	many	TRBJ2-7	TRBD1	TGTGCCAGCAGAGAGGACAGGGTCGGCTACGAGCAGTACTTC	CASREDRVGYEQYF
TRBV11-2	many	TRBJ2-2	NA	TGTGCCAGCAGACTAGGGGGTTCCGGGGAGCTGTTTTTT	CASRLGGSGELFF
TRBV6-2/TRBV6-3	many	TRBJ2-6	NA	TGTGCCAGCAGTTACGTCTCTGGGGCCAACGTCCTGACTTTC	CASSYVSGANVLTF
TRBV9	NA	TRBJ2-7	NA	TGTGCCAGCAGCGTAGGGGACCCTTCCGAGCAGTACTTC	CASSVGDPSEQYF
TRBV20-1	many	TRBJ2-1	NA	TGCAGTGTCTTTGGGACGGGCACCTACAATGAGCAGTTCTTC	CSVFGTGTYNEQFF
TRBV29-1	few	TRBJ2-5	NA	TGCAGCGTTGAAGATGGATTGGGGACCCAGTACTTC	CSVEDGLGTQYF
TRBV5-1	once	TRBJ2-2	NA	TGCGCCAGCAGTGTGGCCGGCCGGGAGCTGTTTTTT	CASSVAGRELFF
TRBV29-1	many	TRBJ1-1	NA	TGCAGCGTTGGGGAGGGAAGTACTGAAGCTTTCTTT	CSVGEGSTEAFF
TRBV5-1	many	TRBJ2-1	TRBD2	TGCGCCAGCAGCTGGGCGGGACTAGCGGGAGGGACAAATGAGCAGTTCTTC	CASSWAGLAGGTNEQFF
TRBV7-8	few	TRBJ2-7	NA	TGTGCCAGCAGCCCGAGTCCCAGGTTGAGGAACGAGCAGTACTTC	CASSPSPRLRNEQYF
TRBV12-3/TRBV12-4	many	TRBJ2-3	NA	TGTGCCAGCAGTTTAGAAATAGTGGTGAGGGCCACAGATACGCAGTATTTT	CASSLEIVVRATDTQYF
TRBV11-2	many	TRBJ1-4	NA	TGTGCCAGCAGCCCAAGGAGCGGAGTTCGCGAAAAACTGTTTTTT	CASSPRSGVREKLFF
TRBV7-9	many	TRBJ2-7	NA	TGTGCCAGCAGCTTAGGTCCGGGGAACGAGCAGTACTTC	CASSLGPGNEQYF
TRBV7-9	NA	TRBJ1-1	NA	TGTGCCACCAACCCCGCAGGGGCCACTGAAGCTTTCTTT	CATNPAGATEAFF
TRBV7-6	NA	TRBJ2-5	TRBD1	TGTGCCAGCAGCTTAGTGGGGACAGGGTCTATGGAGACCCAGTACTTC	CASSLVGTGSMETQYF
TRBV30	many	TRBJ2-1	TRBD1	TGTGCCTGGTCCGGGACAGGGATCTACAATGAGCAGTTCTTC	CAWSGTGIYNEQFF
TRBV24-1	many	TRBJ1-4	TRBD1	TGTGCCACCAGTCCGGGACAGGGTAGCGAAAAACTGTTTTTT	CATSPGQGSEKLFF
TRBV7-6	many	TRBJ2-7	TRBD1	TGTGCCAGCAGCCCCAAGGGGGACAGGGGGTCCTACGAGCAGTACTTC	CASSPKGDRGSYEQYF
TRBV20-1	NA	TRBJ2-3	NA	TGCAGTGCCCCGGGATTACGCACAGATACGCAGTATTTT	CSAPGLRTDTQYF
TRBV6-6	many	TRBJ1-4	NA	TGTGCCAGCGGCGGTGAGATGGGAGAAAAACTGTTTTTT	CASGGEMGEKLFF
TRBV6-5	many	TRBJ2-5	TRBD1	TGTGCCAGCATGCCTCATTCGACAGGGAAAGAGACCCAGTACTTC	CASMPHSTGKETQYF
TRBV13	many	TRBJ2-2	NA	TGTGCCAGCAAACGGGGCTCGAACACCGGGGAGCTGTTTTTT	CASKRGSNTGELFF
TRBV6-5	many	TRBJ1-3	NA	TGTGCCAGCAGTTCCCTTGGGAGGAGCTCTGGAAACACCATATATTTT	CASSSLGRSSGNTIYF
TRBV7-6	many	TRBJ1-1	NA	TGTGCCAGCAGCTTCGGGCGTGAGGGCGGTAACACTGAAGCTTTCTTT	CASSFGREGGNTEAFF
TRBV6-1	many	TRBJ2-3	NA	TGTGCCAGCAGCCTCTCCAGGGATACGCAGTATTTT	CASSLSRDTQYF
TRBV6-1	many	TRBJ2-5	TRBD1	TGTGCCAGCAGGTTGGCAGGGGGCCAAGAGACCCAGTACTTC	CASRLAGGQETQYF
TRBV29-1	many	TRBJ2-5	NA	TGCAGCGTTGAAGGGAACCGTGAAGACCAGTACTTC	CSVEGNREDQYF
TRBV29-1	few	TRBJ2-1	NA	TGCAGCGCCCCCGAAGGGATCGAGCAGTTCTTC	CSAPEGIEQFF
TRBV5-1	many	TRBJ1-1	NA	TGCGCCAGCAGCTTGGCCGCAGGGGTAACTGAAGCTTTCTTT	CASSLAAGVTEAFF
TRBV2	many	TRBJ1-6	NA	TGTGCCAGCGTTCAGGACAGCTCCTATAATTCACCCCTCCACTTT	CASVQDSSYNSPLHF
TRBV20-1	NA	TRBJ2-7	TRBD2	TGCAGTGCTACCGCAGGGACTAGCGGAATCTCCTACGAGCAGTACTTC	CSATAGTSGISYEQYF
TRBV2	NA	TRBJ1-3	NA	TGTGCCAGCAGTTCATTGGCTGCCTCTGGAAACACCATATATTTT	CASSSLAASGNTIYF
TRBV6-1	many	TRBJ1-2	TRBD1	TGTGCCAGCGATGACAGGGGGCCTTATGGCTACACCTTC	CASDDRGPYGYTF
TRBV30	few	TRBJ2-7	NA	TGTGCCTGTCGGACTTGGGAAGCCTACGAGCAGTACTTC	CACRTWEAYEQYF
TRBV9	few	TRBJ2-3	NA	TGTGCCAGCGCCACGACTAGCACAGATACGCAGTATTTT	CASATTSTDTQYF
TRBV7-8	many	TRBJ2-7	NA	TGTGCCAGCAGCTTACCCCGAGGGTCCCGACGGTACTACGAGCAGTACTTC	CASSLPRGSRRYYEQYF
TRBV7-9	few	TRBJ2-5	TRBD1	TGTGCCAGCAGGAGACAGGGGGCGGCAGAGACCCAGTACTTC	CASRRQGAAETQYF
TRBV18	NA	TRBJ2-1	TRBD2	TGTGCCAGCTCACCATCGAGCGGGGGGGTCAATGAGCAGTTCTTC	CASSPSSGGVNEQFF
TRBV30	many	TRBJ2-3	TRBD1	TGTGCCTCTCCATGGGACAGGCCTAGCACAGATACGCAGTATTTT	CASPWDRPSTDTQYF
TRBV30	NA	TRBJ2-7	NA	TGTGCCTGTGCTACGGGACTCCTCTCCGAGCAGTACTTC	CACATGLLSEQYF
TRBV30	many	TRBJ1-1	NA	TGTGCCTGGGCGGGACTCACGGAAGCTTTCTTT	CAWAGLTEAFF
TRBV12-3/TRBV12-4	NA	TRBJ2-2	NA	TGTGCCAGCAGTTACCCGGGACGGAACACCGGGGAGCTGTTTTTT	CASSYPGRNTGELFF
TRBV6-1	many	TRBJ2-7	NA	TGTGCCAGCAGCCGGACAGAGTTAGGCGCCGAGCAGTACTTC	CASSRTELGAEQYF
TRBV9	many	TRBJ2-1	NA	TGTGCCAGCAGCGTAGTACAGGGTAATGAGCAGTTCTTC	CASSVVQGNEQFF
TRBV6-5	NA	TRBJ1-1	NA	TGTGCCAGCTGTTACTCGACTTCAGCCAACACTGAAGCTTTCTTT	CASCYSTSANTEAFF
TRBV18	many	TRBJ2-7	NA	TGTGCCAGCTCACCGCAATTGGGGGATGAGCAGTACTTC	CASSPQLGDEQYF
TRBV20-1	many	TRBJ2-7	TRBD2	TGCAGTGCCGCGACTAGCTCCGAGCAGTACTTC	CSAATSSEQYF